This T cell receptor (beta chain) is drawn from a study of immune evolution from preneoplasia to lung adenocarcinoma. Findings and caveats of the study: Normal lung had the highest top T cell clone frequencies.

Patients had resection in Japan or China between about 2013 and 2017. TCRdb keeps only in-frame clones here, not all; method: immunoSEQ multiplex PCR. The sample yields over 4,500 clones, approximately 79% seen once. CDR1 and CDR2 from the germline V gene are ENHRY and SYGVKD. Trimming took 0 bases from V and 4 from J, leaving 10 bases between them. The CDR3 loop spans 15 amino acids. Comment on this clone: As yet, its antigen is unknown.

This rearrangement joins TRBV10-3 to TRBJ1-5, with D possibly being TRBD1 (5 bases). The receptor was isolated from a person between 55 and 69 years old with lung adenocarcinoma. The sample comprised FFPE normal lung tissue adjacent to the tumor. The CDR3, as DNA: TGTGCCATCAGTGAGTCCATCAGGGATAATCAGCCCCAGCATTTT. Amino acids: CAISESIRDNQPQHF.